This T cell receptor (beta chain) was captured in a study of cytomegalovirus exposure and HLA in healthy donors. Comment on this clone: Its cognate antigen is unknown.

Findings and limits, study-wide: TRBV6-2, TRBV6-3 and other indistinguishable V segments were excluded.

Trimming cost V 10 bases and J 1 base, with 22 bases left between them. CDR3 size: 16 residues. The germline CDR1 and CDR2 sequences are LNHDA and SQIVND (reference sequence). The PCR employed 60 Vbeta primers together with 13 Jbeta primers. Sequenced by immunoSEQ multiplex PCR; TCRdb stores in-frame clones only, minus some. The profile shows about 160,000 clones, about 80% of them singletons. This sequence joins TRBV19 and TRBJ1-1, with D maybe TRBD1 (5 bases). The TCR sequence derives from a man younger than 40 in good health and CMV-seronegative. Material for sequencing was PBMCs. CDR3 residues: CATSGAGLVRNTEAFF. Here the CDR3 DNA reads TGTGCCACCTCTGGGGCAGGGTTAGTAAGGAACACTGAAGCTTTCTTT.